This T cell receptor beta chain comes out of a study of cytomegalovirus exposure and HLA in healthy donors. Method: immunoSEQ multiplex PCR; TCRdb's copy keeps in-frame clones and lacks some. This sample has about 200,000 clones; approximately 86% occur once, and the top ten carry around 3%. Findings and caveats of the study: The classifier was said to identify cytomegalovirus status with high specificity and sensitivity. CMV antigen specificity of a few CMV-associated chains was confirmed in vitro. According to the study, around 160 TCR beta chains were cytomegalovirus-associated.

V lost 0 bases to trimming and J lost 5 bases, with 12 bases between them. CDR3 length: 14 residues. The V gene's germline CDR1 is SGDLS and CDR2 YYNGEE. Remarks on this clone: What it recognizes is unknown.

The clonotype comes from a woman under 30 in good health and CMV-seronegative. The V call is TRBV9, the J call TRBJ2-7; possible D gene TRBD1, 6 bases. The sequencing input was PBMCs. The CDR3 coding sequence is TGTGCCAGCAGCGTAGATCAGGGGAAAGACGAGCAGTACTTC. This codes for CASSVDQGKDEQYF.